The next 17 T cell receptor beta chains were all read from a single sample in a study of cytomegalovirus exposure and HLA in healthy donors. The primer mix had 60 Vbeta and 13 Jbeta primers. The table came from immunoSEQ multiplex PCR; TCRdb's copy has only in-frame clones and leaves some out. The sample holds 150,000 to 200,000 clones, roughly 84% seen once. Material for sequencing was PBMCs. The receptors stem from a boy aged 5-17 years in good health and CMV-seronegative.

The chain combines TRBV29-1 with TRBJ2-7; 7 bases line up with TRBD1. Trimming cost V 5 bases and J 2 bases; bases outside gene matches: 6. This CDR3 spans 13 amino acids. Germline CDR1 is SQVTM and CDR2 is ANQGSEA. The CDR3 loop is CSVTGTVTYEQYF. Written as DNA, the CDR3 is TGCAGCGTTACCGGGACAGTAACCTACGAGCAGTACTTC.

The chain is built from TRBV10-3 and TRBJ2-7, with D possibly TRBD2 on 6 matching bases. CDR1 is ENHRY, CDR2 SYGVKD, per germline. V lost 11 bases, J lost 4 bases, and 24 bases lay in between. The CDR3 runs 15 residues. The CDR3 bases are TGTGCCGCTCACGACCGGGGGACCGGTCTTTACGAGCAGTACTTC. Translation: CAAHDRGTGLYEQYF.

This sequence joins TRBV7-9 and TRBJ1-6; no clear D gene. V was clipped by 4 bases and J by 5 bases, with 3 bases between them. The CDR3 has 12 amino acids. The V gene's germline CDR1 is SEHNR and CDR2 FQNEAQ (reference sequence). CDR3 in DNA: TGTGCCAGCAGCTCGGATAATTCACCCCTCCACTTT. This translates into CASSSDNSPLHF.

V and J are TRBV5-4 and TRBJ2-5; 10 bases align to TRBD2. The end of the DNA fits TRBJ2-7 better, so the J call may be wrong. The CDR3 covers 16 residues. Germline loops: CDR1 SGHNT, CDR2 YYREEE (reference sequence). The CDR3 DNA is TGTGCCAGCAGCTTGCTGCTAGCGGGAGCCCCCTACGAGCAGTACTTC. It codes for CASSLLLAGAPYEQYF.

The rearrangement uses TRBV7-2 and TRBJ1-2; a possible D gene is TRBD1 (6 bases). This CDR3 spans 12 amino acids. CDR1 is SGHTA, CDR2 FQGNSA, per germline. Trimming shortened V by 5 bases and J by 6 bases, and 10 bases separated the two germline ends. The CDR3 loop reads CASSRTADGYTF. The CDR3 DNA sequence: TGTGCCAGCAGCCGGACAGCCGATGGCTACACCTTC.

This chain links TRBV6-5 with TRBJ2-1, with 9 bases fitting TRBD2. The germline CDR1 and CDR2 sequences are MNHEY and SVGAGI. V shed 5 bases, J shed 8 bases, and the junction held 10 bases outside the gene matches. This CDR3 comprises 15 residues. The CDR3 here is CASSQTFSGSHEQFF. CDR3 in DNA: TGTGCCAGCAGTCAGACCTTTAGCGGGAGCCATGAGCAGTTCTTC.

This clone has just a few counts. The V and J genes are TRBV2 and TRBJ1-1, with unresolved D. This CDR3 region has 12 residues. From germline, CDR1 is SNHLY and CDR2 FYNNEI. Trimming took 2 bases from V and 4 from J, leaving 5 bases between them. The CDR3, as DNA: TGTGCCAGCAGTGAACACGGCACTGAAGCTTTCTTT. Protein sequence: CASSEHGTEAFF.

The chain links TRBV5-6 to TRBJ1-2; D gene ambiguous. The CDR3 runs to 15 residues. Germline CDR1 and CDR2: SGHDT and YYEEEE. V lost 2 bases to trimming and J lost 3 bases, with 14 bases between them. The chain's CDR3 is CASSFGAIGDYGYTF. CDR3 in DNA: TGTGCCAGCAGCTTTGGTGCGATCGGGGACTATGGCTACACCTTC.

This clone was seen only a few times. The chain carries TRBV5-1 and TRBJ2-2; TRBD1 aligns across 12 bases. The V segment lost 0 bases and the J segment 10 bases; nucleotides outside the gene matches: 4. Germline CDR1 SGHRS, CDR2 YFSETQ. CDR3 size: 15 residues. CDR3 sequence: CASSLEGTGGEELFF. Written as DNA, the CDR3 is TGCGCCAGCAGCTTGGAGGGGACAGGGGGCGAGGAGCTGTTTTTT. Together with reference TRBV5-1 and TRBJ2-2, the CDR3 gives the full variable domain: KAGVTQTPRYLIKTRGQQVTLSCSPISGHRSVSWYQQTPGQGLQFLFEYFSETQRNKGNFPGRFSGRQFSNSRSEMNVSTLELGDSALYLCASSLEGTGGEELFFGEGSRLTVL.

The rearrangement links TRBV5-1 to TRBJ2-5; 8 bases are shared with TRBD2. Germline CDR1 SGHRS, CDR2 YFSETQ. The CDR3 loop spans 14 amino acids. Trimming cost V 7 bases and J 2 bases; bases outside gene matches: 7. The CDR3 spells CASSGLGMQETQYF. Here the CDR3 DNA reads TGCGCCAGCTCGGGACTAGGGATGCAAGAGACCCAGTACTTC.

The chain combines TRBV2 with TRBJ2-1; 15 bases map to TRBD2. After removal of 4 bases from V and 5 bases from J, the junction contained 9 bases not matched to a gene. Germline V gives CDR1 SNHLY, CDR2 FYNNEI. This CDR3 is built from 18 residues. In nucleotides, the CDR3 is TGTGCCAGCAGTGGGGGTTGGACTAGCGGGAGGGCCGACAATGAGCAGTTCTTC. This gives the protein CASSGGWTSGRADNEQFF.

The rearrangement links TRBV10-3 to TRBJ1-4; TRBD1 is a possible D gene (6 bases). Germline V gene lookup returns CDR1 ENHRY and CDR2 SYGVKD. Trimming stripped 6 bases from V and 4 bases from J, with 9 bases between. The CDR3 has 13 amino acids. The CDR3 region is CAISRDINEKLFF. Here the CDR3 DNA reads TGTGCCATCAGCCGGGACATTAATGAAAAACTGTTTTTT.

The chain is built from TRBV5-1 and TRBJ1-4; 10 bases are a match to TRBD1. CDR3 length: 14 residues. Germline lookup yields CDR1 SGHRS and CDR2 YFSETQ. J gave up 8 bases and V 4 bases, and 5 bases lay outside the gene matches. In nucleotides, the CDR3 is TGCGCCAGCAGCCAGGGACAGGGGACCGAAAAACTGTTTTTT. As protein: CASSQGQGTEKLFF.

This sequence joins TRBV6-5 and TRBJ1-2; 9 bases match TRBD1. Germline V gene data show CDR1 as MNHEY and CDR2 as SVGAGI. The CDR3 sequence is 14 residues long. V trimming: 6 bases; J trimming: 4 bases; junction bases outside the gene matches: 6. CDR3 bases: TGTGCCAGCAGAAACACAGGGGGCCTCTATGGCTACACCTTC. Protein sequence: CASRNTGGLYGYTF.

The chain links TRBV6-5 to TRBJ1-5; 7 bases align to TRBD1. V shed 7 bases and J 4 bases; nucleotides not matched to a gene: 7. The CDR3 totals 14 residues. The germline CDR1 and CDR2 sequences are MNHEY and SVGAGI. CDR3: CASNRGPSNQPQHF. The CDR3 coding sequence is TGTGCCAGCAACAGGGGCCCTAGTAATCAGCCCCAGCATTTT.

This clone is a singleton in its sample. The gene calls are TRBV5-6 and TRBJ1-2; D is unresolved. The CDR3 is made up of 17 amino acids. Germline V gene sequence: CDR1 SGHDT, CDR2 YYEEEE. V lost 4 bases and J 0 bases, leaving 19 bases between the germline ends. The CDR3 DNA reads as TGTGCCAGCAGCCCCTGGCGGGTCGAGAGAACTAACTATGGCTACACCTTC. Translated: CASSPWRVERTNYGYTF.

V usage is TRBV7-2 and J usage is TRBJ2-5, with 12 bases identical to TRBD1. Germline V lookup: CDR1 SGHTA, CDR2 FQGNSA. This CDR3 is built from 16 residues. After removal of 5 bases from V and 5 bases from J, the junction contained 9 bases not matched to a gene. The CDR3 DNA follows: TGTGCCAGCAGCATCCCCGGGACAGGGGGCGGGGAGACCCAGTACTTC. Its translation: CASSIPGTGGGETQYF.